This TCR beta chain was captured in a study of blood T cell repertoires in COVID-19. At the level of the study: PBMCs, B-cell-depleted T cells, or T cells were the source of the cDNA or gDNA that made up the material.

Only in-frame clones appear in the TCRdb table, and some are missing; sequencing was by immunoSEQ multiplex PCR. The data show 150,000 or so clones, with 84% seen just once and roughly 8% held by the top ten. Symptom resolution, clearance, or two negative PCRs marked donors in Cohort 3 as recovered. V was shortened by 0 bases and J by 1 base, with 7 bases between the two germline ends. The CDR3 covers 15 residues. Germline lookup yields CDR1 LNHNV and CDR2 YYDKDF (reference sequence). The TCR sequence derives from a woman between 50 and 59 years old who had recovered from COVID-19. The chain employs TRBV15 and TRBJ1-5; tentatively, D is TRBD1 (5 bases). Sequencing was carried out using PBMCs or T cells enriched from blood (not recorded which). The CDR3 here is CATSRDRASNQPQHF. The CDR3 DNA is TGTGCCACCAGCAGAGACAGGGCCAGCAATCAGCCCCAGCATTTT.